Each of the 28 T cell receptor beta chains below was sequenced from the same sample in a study of blood T cells in healthy people across ages. The second PCR ran about 6 to 11 cycles with a sample-barcoded 5' primer and J-beta primers. TCRdb itself ran the 5' RACE reads through MiXCR, one entry per CDR3 protein. Here the sample spans over 450,000 distinct CDR3 sequences, around 24% being singletons. The same data also contributed to another study, on T cells of mothers and their children.

Input material: blood. Source of these receptors: a boy aged 10-17 years in good health.

This clonotype came up a few times. The chain has TRBV4-1 and TRBJ1-4; 9 bases are a match to TRBD1. V trimming: 2 bases; J trimming: 0 bases; junction bases outside the gene matches: 10. This CDR3 has 19 residues. From germline, CDR1 is MGHRA and CDR2 YSYEKL. The CDR3 loop is CASSQHTDRGSSTNEKLFF. DNA for the CDR3: TGCGCCAGCAGCCAACACACGGACAGGGGTTCATCAACTAATGAAAAACTGTTTTTT.

V gene TRBV2 combines with J gene TRBJ1-2, with D tentatively TRBD1 (5 bases). Germline CDR1 SNHLY, CDR2 FYNNEI. The V gene lost 11 bases and the J gene lost 2 bases, with 12 bases spanning the gap. This CDR3 is built from 12 residues. The CDR3 reads CAGERGNYGYTF. DNA for the CDR3: TGTGCCGGCGAGCGGGGGAACTATGGCTACACCTTC.

This clonotype was seen once. Germline is not matched at one junction end, which may reflect a read error. CDR3 amino acids: CATRDSGTATQYF. CDR3 nucleotide sequence: TGTGCCACCAGAGATTCCGGGACAGCTACGCAGTATTTT. The chain couples TRBV24-1 to TRBJ2-3; 7 bases fit TRBD1. This CDR3 has 13 residues. Per the germline V gene, CDR1 is KGHDR and CDR2 is SFDVKD.

Only a few counts were recorded for this clonotype. The chain recombines TRBV24-1 with TRBJ2-1, with D tentatively TRBD2 (6 bases). V lost 3 bases, J lost 0 bases, and 11 bases lay in between. The CDR3 is made up of 16 amino acids. Germline V gene data show CDR1 as KGHDR and CDR2 as SFDVKD. Here the CDR3 reads CATSDGGASSYNEQFF. CDR3 coding DNA: TGTGCCACCAGTGATGGCGGGGCGAGCTCCTACAATGAGCAGTTCTTC.

The chain carries TRBV6-5 and TRBJ2-3; a weak D match, TRBD2 (6 bases). This CDR3 spans 15 amino acids. CDR1 and CDR2 (germline): MNHEY, SVGAGI. In DNA, the CDR3 is TGTACCACCGGGACTGGGAGGTTCGACACAGATACGCAGTATTTT. Amino acids: CTTGTGRFDTDTQYF.

This rearrangement joins TRBV5-1 to TRBJ2-7; 10 nucleotides agree with TRBD1. The CDR3 is made up of 14 amino acids. CDR1 and CDR2 (germline): SGHRS, YFSETQ. V shed 1 base, J shed 6 bases, and the junction held 4 bases outside the gene matches. The CDR3 loop is CASSLSGQGCEQYF. The CDR3 DNA sequence: TGCGCCAGCAGCTTGTCGGGACAGGGGTGCGAGCAGTACTTC.

On this clonotype: A read error is likely, as this CDR3 ends without the conserved phenylalanine or tryptophan. This chain uses TRBV7-9 with TRBJ2-3; D possibly matches TRBD1 or TRBD2 (5 bases each). CDR1 SEHNR and CDR2 FQNEAQ come from the germline V gene (reference sequence). V was cut by 5 bases and J by 4 bases, with 25 bases left in between. The length of the CDR3 is 18 residues. CDR3 DNA: TGTGCCAGCAGCCGCATCACGGACGGGACCCCGAGGGCAGATACGCAGTATTAT. It specifies CASSRITDGTPRADTQYY.

This chain links TRBV29-1 with TRBJ2-3, with D perhaps TRBD1 or TRBD2 (5 bases each). V lost 1 base to trimming and J lost 2 bases, with 13 bases between them. CDR1 and CDR2 (germline): SQVTM, ANQGSEA. There are 15 residues in the CDR3. This CDR3 is CSVEGGTASTDTQYF. CDR3 nucleotides: TGCAGCGTTGAAGGGGGGACGGCGTCCACAGATACGCAGTATTTT.

The rearrangement uses TRBV29-1 and TRBJ2-7; 7 bases match TRBD1. CDR3 length: 12 amino acids. V gave up 6 bases and J gave up 3 bases; unmatched junction bases: 5. The germline CDR1 and CDR2 sequences are SQVTM and ANQGSEA. CDR3 sequence (DNA): TGCAGCGTCGCGAGACAGGGCTACGAGCAGTACTTC. Encoded protein: CSVARQGYEQYF.

The chain employs TRBV28 and TRBJ2-4; no firm D call. The CDR3 totals 15 residues. The germline V gene encodes CDR1 MDHEN and CDR2 SYDVKM. V was clipped by 6 bases and J by 0 bases, with 12 bases between them. DNA of the CDR3: TGTGCCAGCAGCCTCAGGACCTTAGCCAAAAACATTCAGTACTTC. This encodes CASSLRTLAKNIQYF.

The CDR3 here is CAISEPFTYEQYF. The CDR3 region has the DNA TGTGCCATCAGTGAGCCCTTCACCTACGAGCAGTACTTC. The chain has TRBV10-3 and TRBJ2-7; D is undetermined. Per the germline V gene, CDR1 is ENHRY and CDR2 is SYGVKD. This CDR3 spans 13 amino acids. V dropped 2 bases and J dropped 2 bases, with 7 bases sitting between them.

This sequence joins TRBV3-1 and TRBJ2-4; 9 nucleotides agree with TRBD1. The CDR3 sequence is 16 residues long. CDR1 is LGHDT and CDR2 is YNNKEL in the germline V gene (reference sequence). With 4 bases clipped from V and 13 bases from J, the junction kept 17 bases outside the gene matches. This chain's CDR3 is CASSPRSSQGAGTQYF. CDR3 DNA sequence: TGTGCCAGCAGCCCACGATCTTCACAGGGGGCAGGAACCCAGTACTTC.

CDR3 in DNA: TGTGCCAGCAGCCCTAGCACACAAACAAACTATGGCTACACCTTC. This gives the protein CASSPSTQTNYGYTF. The V call is TRBV7-8, the J call TRBJ1-2, with no clear D. Trimming removed 5 bases from V and 2 bases from J, with 15 bases in between. The CDR3 has 15 residues. Per the germline V gene, CDR1 is SGHVS and CDR2 is FQNEAQ.

This sequence joins TRBV19 and TRBJ2-6; 9 bases are a match to TRBD1. After removal of 10 bases from V and 1 base from J, the junction contained 5 bases not matched to a gene. The germline V gene has CDR1 LNHDA and CDR2 SQIVND (reference sequence). The CDR3 is made up of 15 amino acids. The CDR3 coding sequence is TGTGCCACGGGGACAGGGCCATCTGGGGCCAACGTCCTGACTTTC. Residues: CATGTGPSGANVLTF.

This rearrangement joins TRBV12-3 or TRBV12-4 to TRBJ2-7; D possibly corresponds to TRBD2 (5 bases). Trimming left V 6 bases short and J 6 bases short, with 15 bases between. The CDR3 is made up of 13 amino acids. CDR3: CASRWGAEGEQYF. The CDR3 nucleotides are TGTGCCAGCAGATGGGGAGCCGAAGGCGAGCAGTACTTC.

This clonotype was detected a few times. This rearrangement joins TRBV14 to TRBJ2-1; TRBD2 might be the D (6 bases). V lost 3 bases to trimming and J lost 1 base, with 10 bases between them. There are 15 residues in the CDR3. Germline V gene lookup returns CDR1 SGHDN and CDR2 FVKESK. CDR3 nucleotides: TGTGCCAGCAGCCATCTAGCGATTTCCTACAATGAGCAGTTCTTC. Protein sequence: CASSHLAISYNEQFF.

This rearrangement joins TRBV28 to TRBJ1-4, with D perhaps TRBD1 (6 bases). The CDR3 is 12 amino acids. Germline lookup yields CDR1 MDHEN and CDR2 SYDVKM. V was pared by 6 bases and J by 12 bases, with 14 bases between. CDR3 nucleotides: TGTGCCAGCAGGCCACAGGGAGTTGAACTGTTTTTT. This encodes CASRPQGVELFF.

The CDR3 coding sequence is TGTGCCAGCAGTCCCGAGTATAATCGACACGAGCAGTACTTC. It yields the protein CASSPEYNRHEQYF. The J gene is TRBJ2-7, the V gene TRBV12-3 or TRBV12-4; the D is unclear. The CDR3 is made up of 14 amino acids. Trimming shortened V by 5 bases and J by 5 bases, and 16 bases separated the two germline ends.

This sequence joins TRBV20-1 and TRBJ2-5; 8 bases fit TRBD2. V gave up 3 bases and J gave up 3 bases; unmatched junction bases: 9. The CDR3 length is 15 residues. Germline CDR1 is DFQATT and CDR2 is SNEGSKA (reference sequence). The CDR3 region is CSASAWERGKETQYF. The CDR3 DNA sequence: TGCAGTGCTAGTGCGTGGGAGCGGGGGAAAGAGACCCAGTACTTC.

In this sample, this clonotype turned up once. Given a much more abundant clone one base away, this may be a read error. The gene calls are TRBV7-9 and TRBJ2-5; a weak D match, TRBD1 (5 bases). The assigned J gene may be wrong: the sequence end matches TRBJ2-7 better. CDR1 SEHNR and CDR2 FQNEAQ come from the germline V gene (reference sequence). The CDR3 runs to 13 residues. CDR3 nucleotides: TGTGCCAGCAGCTTACCAGGGTCCCACGAGCAGTACTTC. Its translation: CASSLPGSHEQYF.

This chain links TRBV7-2 with TRBJ2-5, with D hard to call. CDR3 length: 11 residues. Trimming removed 11 bases at V and 1 base at J, with 8 bases between. Looked up from germline, CDR1 is SGHTA and CDR2 is FQGNSA. The CDR3 protein is CAAEAQETQYF. DNA of the CDR3: TGTGCCGCAGAGGCCCAAGAGACCCAGTACTTC.

This clonotype has more than one count but fewer than ten. The chain joins TRBV4-1 to TRBJ2-5, with D tentatively TRBD1 or TRBD2 (5 bases each). This CDR3 is 15 amino acids long. Trimming stripped 4 bases from V and 7 bases from J, with 19 bases between. In germline, CDR1 is MGHRA, CDR2 YSYEKL. The CDR3: CASSLTSGAGGTQYF. CDR3 nucleotides: TGCGCCAGCAGCCTGACGTCCGGGGCAGGAGGGACCCAGTACTTC.

The chain couples TRBV4-2 to TRBJ2-1; TRBD2 aligns across 12 bases. This CDR3 spans 16 amino acids. The germline CDR1 and CDR2 sequences are LGHNA and YNFKEQ. The ends lost 5 bases at V and 4 bases at J; junction bases unmatched: 6. The CDR3: CASSSWTSGDYNEQFF. The CDR3 region has the DNA TGTGCCAGCAGCTCATGGACTAGCGGGGATTACAATGAGCAGTTCTTC.

This clonotype turned up a few times. The V and J genes are TRBV7-9 and TRBJ2-7, with D possibly TRBD2 on 5 matching bases. Deletions cut 10 bases from V and 1 base from J, with 14 bases between. The CDR3 totals 13 residues. CDR1 and CDR2 (germline): SEHNR, FQNEAQ (reference sequence). The CDR3 DNA sequence: TGTGCCACCAGAGGGAAACAATCCTACGAGCAGTACTTC. As protein: CATRGKQSYEQYF.

This clonotype has just a few counts. The gene calls are TRBV9 and TRBJ2-5; D might be TRBD2 (5 bases). TRBJ2-1 explains the end of the DNA better; the J call may be wrong. This CDR3 comprises 14 residues. Germline V gene sequence: CDR1 SGDLS, CDR2 YYNGEE. The CDR3 DNA sequence: TGTGCCAGCAGCGTAGTTTGGGAGTCGGATGAGCAGTTCTTC. Its translation is CASSVVWESDEQFF.

This chain uses TRBV6-2 or TRBV6-3 with TRBJ2-5; D is undetermined. TRBJ2-7 matches the DNA end more closely, so the J call is doubtful. Germline CDR1 is MNHEY and CDR2 is SVGEGT. This CDR3 has 13 amino acids. The CDR3 DNA reads as TGTGCCAGCAGTTACGGGCATGAATACGAGCAGTACTTC. It codes for CASSYGHEYEQYF.

There are a few counts of this clonotype. This rearrangement joins TRBV12-5 to TRBJ1-1; D perhaps matches TRBD1 (6 bases). Germline loops: CDR1 LGHNT, CDR2 FRNRAP. V was trimmed by 4 bases and J by 0 bases, leaving 18 bases between them. The CDR3 totals 17 residues. DNA of the CDR3: TGTGCTAGTGGTTCGGCCCGAACAGGGACCCTGAACACTGAAGCTTTCTTT. This codes for CASGSARTGTLNTEAFF.

The CDR3 reads CSVGGSVGEQYF. CDR3 sequence (DNA): TGCAGTGTAGGGGGATCTGTTGGCGAGCAGTACTTC. The chain couples TRBV20-1 to TRBJ2-7; perhaps TRBD1 as D (6 bases). The CDR3 consists of 12 residues. From germline, CDR1 is DFQATT and CDR2 SNEGSKA (reference sequence). V lost 7 bases and J 6 bases, leaving 16 bases between the germline ends.